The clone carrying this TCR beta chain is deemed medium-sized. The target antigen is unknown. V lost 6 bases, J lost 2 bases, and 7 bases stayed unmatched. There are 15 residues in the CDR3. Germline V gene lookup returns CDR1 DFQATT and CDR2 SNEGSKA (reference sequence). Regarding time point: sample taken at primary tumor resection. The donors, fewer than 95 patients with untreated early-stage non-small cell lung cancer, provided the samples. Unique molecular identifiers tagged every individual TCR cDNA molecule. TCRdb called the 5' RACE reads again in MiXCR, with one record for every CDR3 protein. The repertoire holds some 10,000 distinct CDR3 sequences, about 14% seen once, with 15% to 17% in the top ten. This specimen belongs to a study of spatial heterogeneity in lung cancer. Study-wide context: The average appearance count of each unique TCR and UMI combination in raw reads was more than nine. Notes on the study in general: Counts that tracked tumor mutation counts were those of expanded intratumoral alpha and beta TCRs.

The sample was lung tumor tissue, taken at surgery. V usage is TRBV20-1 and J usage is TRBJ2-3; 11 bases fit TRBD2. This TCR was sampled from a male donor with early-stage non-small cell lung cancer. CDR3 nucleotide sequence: TGCAGTGCCTCCCTAGCGGGAGGTCCCACAGATACGCAGTATTTT. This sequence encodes CSASLAGGPTDTQYF.